The 32 T cell receptor beta chains listed next were all sequenced from one sample in a study of T cell responses to AZD1222 COVID-19 vaccine. Repertoires were generated with immunoSEQ multiplex PCR, while TCRdb's copy carries only in-frame clones and drops some. The table includes roughly 110,000 clones, approximately 90% detected once. This sample comprised peripheral blood, obtained on day 0 of AZD1222 vaccination. Every receptor here comes from an adult in good health.

The chain employs TRBV20-1 and TRBJ2-6; D gene unclear. Per the germline V gene, CDR1 is DFQATT and CDR2 is SNEGSKA (reference sequence). The CDR3 totals 13 residues. V lost 3 bases to trimming and J lost 4 bases, with 7 bases between them. The CDR3 nucleotides are TGCAGTGCTAGTAAGTCCGGGGCCAACGTCCTGACTTTC. Amino acid sequence: CSASKSGANVLTF.

The CDR3 here is CASRKTRGVQPQHF. CDR3 in DNA: TGTGCCAGTAGAAAAACCAGGGGGGTTCAGCCCCAGCATTTT. J is TRBJ1-5 and V is TRBV19, with 7 bases that match TRBD1. V shed 6 bases and J 6 bases; nucleotides not matched to a gene: 8. This CDR3 region has 14 residues. Per the germline V gene, CDR1 is LNHDA and CDR2 is SQIVND (reference sequence). Full variable domain (missing parts from reference TRBV19 and TRBJ1-5): DGGITQSPKYLFRKEGQNVTLSCEQNLNHDAMYWYRQDPGQGLRLIYYSQIVNDFQKGDIAEGYSVSREKKESFPLTVTSAQKNPTAFYLCASRKTRGVQPQHFGDGTRLSIL.

V is TRBV18 and J is TRBJ2-1; weak D call: TRBD1 (6 bases). Germline loops: CDR1 KGHSH, CDR2 LQKENI. The CDR3 is 16 amino acids. Trimming removed 4 bases from V and 0 bases from J, with 13 bases in between. The CDR3 bases are TGTGCCAGCTCACTTGGGGGCCCGAGCTCCTACAATGAGCAGTTCTTC. Its protein product is CASSLGGPSSYNEQFF.

The J gene is TRBJ1-5, the V gene TRBV6-5; 7 bases line up with TRBD1. Unmatched junction bases numbered 1, after V lost 5 bases and J lost 0 bases. This CDR3 region has 14 residues. The germline gives CDR1 MNHEY, CDR2 SVGAGI. CDR3 sequence reads: CASSRQGSNQPQHF. DNA of the CDR3: TGTGCCAGCAGTAGACAGGGTAGCAATCAGCCCCAGCATTTT.

The chain employs TRBV4-2 and TRBJ2-2; 8 bases are a match to TRBD2. The V gene's germline CDR1 is LGHNA and CDR2 YNFKEQ. The CDR3 runs to 17 residues. The ends lost 1 base at V and 3 bases at J; junction bases unmatched: 7. Here the CDR3 reads CASSQGDGRADTGELFF. The CDR3 DNA follows: TGTGCCAGCAGCCAAGGGGACGGGAGGGCCGACACCGGGGAGCTGTTTTTT.

CDR3 sequence: CASSLADAAGGYTF. The CDR3 DNA follows: TGTGCCAGCAGCTTAGCCGACGCCGCCGGTGGCTACACCTTC. This chain links TRBV5-4 with TRBJ1-2; no firm D call. Germline lookup yields CDR1 SGHNT and CDR2 YYREEE (reference sequence). This CDR3 region has 14 residues. Trimming left V 2 bases short and J 7 bases short, with 15 bases between.

This clone came up once. The V gene is TRBV5-6, the J gene TRBJ2-3; a weak D match, TRBD2 (6 bases). V was pared by 1 base and J by 3 bases, with 9 bases between. Germline V CDR1 and CDR2: SGHDT, YYEEEE. This CDR3 has 14 residues. Here the CDR3 DNA reads TGTGCCAGCAGCTTGACTAGCAGTACAGATACGCAGTATTTT. It specifies CASSLTSSTDTQYF.

The chain links TRBV6-6 to TRBJ2-5; unclear D gene. Germline V lookup: CDR1 MNHNY, CDR2 SVGAGI (reference sequence). The CDR3 runs 11 residues. V dropped 6 bases and J dropped 5 bases, with 7 bases sitting between them. CDR3 in amino acids: CASSPLETQYF. CDR3 nucleotides: TGTGCCAGCAGCCCCTTGGAGACCCAGTACTTC.

This chain joins TRBV2 and TRBJ1-3; 8 nucleotides align to TRBD1. V trimming: 11 bases; J trimming: 3 bases; junction bases outside the gene matches: 3. The CDR3 runs to 12 residues. CDR1 is SNHLY and CDR2 is FYNNEI in the germline V gene. The CDR3 loop reads CASRGLGNTIYF. For the CDR3, the DNA is TGTGCCTCCAGGGGGCTTGGAAACACCATATATTTT.

There are a few counts of this clone. This rearrangement joins TRBV5-4 to TRBJ2-1; 13 nucleotides line up with TRBD2. The ends lost 4 bases at V and 4 bases at J; junction bases unmatched: 14. Germline assignment: CDR1 SGHNT and CDR2 YYREEE (reference sequence). The CDR3 has 19 amino acids. As DNA, the CDR3 is TGTGCCAGCAGCGGGCTCACTAGCGGGAGGGCCTTGGGTTACAATGAGCAGTTCTTC. Its translation: CASSGLTSGRALGYNEQFF.

The rearrangement joins TRBV5-1 to TRBJ2-1, with D hard to call. V lost 2 bases to trimming and J lost 5 bases, with 11 bases between them. Germline V lookup: CDR1 SGHRS, CDR2 YFSETQ. The CDR3 consists of 14 residues. The CDR3 DNA reads TGCGCCAGCAGCTTCGCGACTGGGGACAATGAGCAGTTCTTC. This sequence encodes CASSFATGDNEQFF.

This clone came up a few times. V is TRBV28 and J is TRBJ1-1; the D is unclear. V lost 5 bases and J lost 2, with 12 bases in between. Germline CDR1 reads MDHEN; CDR2 reads SYDVKM. The CDR3 consists of 14 residues. For the CDR3, the DNA is TGTGCCAGCAGTCTTGGAGGGAAAAACACTGAAGCTTTCTTT. Translation: CASSLGGKNTEAFF.

The chain links TRBV19 to TRBJ2-7; D unresolved. V was cut by 7 bases and J by 1 base, with 17 bases left in between. The CDR3 has 15 residues. Germline V gene data show CDR1 as LNHDA and CDR2 as SQIVND (reference sequence). In DNA form, the CDR3 reads TGTGCCAGTAAAATGGGCCACGATGGGTCCTACGAGCAGTACTTC. It is translated as CASKMGHDGSYEQYF.

The J gene is TRBJ1-1, the V gene TRBV7-9; TRBD1 might be the D (5 bases). This CDR3 comprises 15 residues. The germline V and J ends were trimmed by 2 bases and 1 base, with 11 bases remaining between them. CDR1 is SEHNR, CDR2 FQNEAQ, per germline (reference sequence). The CDR3 bases are TGTGCCAGCAGCTTATTGGGACGCAGGAACACTGAAGCTTTCTTT. Translated, it gives CASSLLGRRNTEAFF.

The V and J genes are TRBV10-3 and TRBJ2-1; D is unresolved. The V end lost 6 bases, the J end lost 2 bases, and 20 bases lay between the germline ends. Germline-derived CDR1 and CDR2 are ENHRY and SYGVKD. The CDR3 covers 17 residues. The CDR3 bases are TGTGCCATCAGGACCTCCGCGCGACCCTACACCTACAATGAGCAGTTCTTC. Translating it yields CAIRTSARPYTYNEQFF.

This clone was picked up one time. The chain has TRBV4-3 and TRBJ1-1; D is ambiguous. Per germline, CDR1 LGHNA and CDR2 YSLEER. V was trimmed by 0 bases and J by 3 bases, leaving 8 bases between them. CDR3 length equals 14 residues. CDR3 sequence reads: CASSQESWDTEAFF. CDR3 nucleotides: TGCGCCAGCAGCCAAGAGTCTTGGGACACTGAAGCTTTCTTT.

The chain joins TRBV7-2 to TRBJ2-1; TRBD2 aligns across 8 bases. The length of the CDR3 is 15 residues. Germline assignment: CDR1 SGHTA and CDR2 FQGNSA. Losses at the gene ends were 4 bases for V and 10 bases for J; bases not matched to a gene: 12. CDR3 in amino acids: CASSWGLGRLVEQFF. The CDR3 coding sequence is TGTGCCAGCAGCTGGGGACTAGGCAGGCTGGTAGAGCAGTTCTTC.

V gene TRBV10-3 combines with J gene TRBJ2-5; no clear D. This CDR3 comprises 13 residues. The V end was cut by 0 bases, the J end by 3 bases, with 5 bases between. CDR1 is ENHRY and CDR2 is SYGVKD in the germline V gene. The CDR3 sequence: CAISESLEETQYF. CDR3 coding DNA: TGTGCCATCAGTGAGTCATTAGAAGAGACCCAGTACTTC.

The table lists this clone with a few counts. V usage is TRBV30 and J usage is TRBJ1-5; D call uncertain. This CDR3 spans 13 amino acids. The germline V gene encodes CDR1 GTSNPN and CDR2 SVGIG (reference sequence). V gave up 0 bases and J gave up 3 bases, with 6 bases separating them. CDR3 nucleotides: TGTGCCTGGAGTGTTGACAACAATCAGCCCCAGCATTTT. Translated, it gives CAWSVDNNQPQHF.

The chain combines TRBV23-1 with TRBJ2-1; D could derive from TRBD1 or TRBD2 (6 bases each). TRBV23-1 is an open reading frame, and its role is uncertain. V was cut by 4 bases and J by 6 bases, with 19 bases left in between. The CDR3 sequence is 16 residues long. The CDR3 loop reads CASSLTPWGALNEQFF. In DNA form, the CDR3 reads TGCGCCAGCAGTCTCACGCCTTGGGGGGCGCTCAATGAGCAGTTCTTC.

This clone was observed a handful of times. V is TRBV19 and J is TRBJ2-1; D might be TRBD2 (6 bases). V was trimmed by 5 bases and J by 9 bases, leaving 11 bases between them. CDR3 length: 12 residues. CDR1 and CDR2 (germline): LNHDA, SQIVND (reference sequence). The CDR3 loop reads CASSFGRSEQFF. CDR3 nucleotide sequence: TGTGCCAGTAGTTTTGGGAGGAGTGAGCAGTTCTTC.

The chain employs TRBV18 and TRBJ1-1, with a weak D call TRBD1 (5 bases). The CDR3 totals 12 residues. V lost 4 bases, J lost 5 bases, and 8 bases lay in between. CDR1 and CDR2 (germline): KGHSH, LQKENI. The CDR3 here is CASSHGGTEAFF. The CDR3 bases are TGTGCCAGCTCACACGGGGGAACTGAAGCTTTCTTT.

The rearrangement links TRBV5-1 to TRBJ2-3; 7 bases agree with TRBD1. The CDR3 consists of 15 residues. CDR1 is SGHRS and CDR2 is YFSETQ in the germline V gene. Unmatched junction bases numbered 7, after V lost 3 bases and J lost 3 bases. CDR3 bases: TGCGCCAGCAGCTCCCTCAGGGGGTCGACAGATACGCAGTATTTT. Translated: CASSSLRGSTDTQYF.

The V call is TRBV19, the J call TRBJ2-7, with 8 bases that match TRBD2. This CDR3 is 15 amino acids long. V gave up 5 bases and J gave up 4 bases; unmatched junction bases: 10. Germline loops: CDR1 LNHDA, CDR2 SQIVND (reference sequence). The DNA of the CDR3 is TGTGCCAGTAGTCGAAAGCGGGAGTCTGAGTACGAGCAGTACTTC. It yields the protein CASSRKRESEYEQYF.

The rearrangement joins TRBV18 to TRBJ2-5, with 7 bases lining up with TRBD2. CDR3 length: 14 amino acids. CDR1 and CDR2 from the germline V gene are KGHSH and LQKENI. V was clipped by 3 bases and J by 4 bases; unmatched bases: 5. The chain's CDR3 is CASSPGLEGETQYF. The CDR3 DNA reads TGTGCCAGCTCACCCGGACTAGAAGGAGAGACCCAGTACTTC.

The chain links TRBV27 to TRBJ2-7; TRBD1 agrees at 7 bases. V lost 5 bases to trimming and J lost 3 bases; unmatched junction nucleotides: 10. The CDR3 extends over 15 amino acids. Germline V gene sequence: CDR1 MNHEY, CDR2 SMNVEV (reference sequence). CDR3 in amino acids: CASSPLTGSVYEQYF. CDR3 sequence (DNA): TGTGCCAGCAGTCCACTGACAGGGAGCGTCTACGAGCAGTACTTC.

J is TRBJ2-1 and V is TRBV11-2, with no clear D. CDR1 and CDR2 from the germline V gene are SGHAT and FQNNGV. Trimming removed 5 bases at V and 8 bases at J, with 13 bases between. The length of the CDR3 is 13 residues. The CDR3 loop is CASSPDPVHEQFF. DNA for the CDR3: TGTGCCAGCAGCCCCGATCCAGTCCATGAGCAGTTCTTC.

This clone was recorded a few times. This chain uses TRBV27 with TRBJ2-2; no clear D gene. The CDR3 has 13 amino acids. Germline assignment: CDR1 MNHEY and CDR2 SMNVEV (reference sequence). V lost 6 bases to trimming and J lost 1 base, with 6 bases between them. The CDR3 nucleotides are TGTGCCAGCAGAGGCCGGAACACCGGGGAGCTGTTTTTT. Amino acids: CASRGRNTGELFF.

The chain has TRBV7-2 and TRBJ1-1; weak D call: TRBD1 (6 bases). The V and J ends lost 5 bases and 4 bases respectively, with 20 bases between them. Per the germline V gene, CDR1 is SGHTA and CDR2 is FQGNSA. The CDR3 has 16 amino acids. CDR3 DNA sequence: TGTGCCAGCAGCCCTACAACCGGGGGCCGCCCCACTGAAGCTTTCTTT. Translating gives CASSPTTGGRPTEAFF.

V and J are TRBV6-6 and TRBJ2-1; D is unclear. Per the germline V gene, CDR1 is MNHNY and CDR2 is SVGAGI (reference sequence). The length of the CDR3 is 13 residues. V was pared by 0 bases and J by 10 bases, with 10 bases between. The CDR3 sequence: CASSYSPVGEQFF. CDR3 nucleotide sequence: TGTGCCAGCAGTTACTCGCCTGTAGGCGAGCAGTTCTTC.

This clone was seen more than once but under ten times. In nucleotides, the CDR3 is TGTGCCAGCAGCTGGGGGGCAGATACGCAGTATTTT. Translation gives CASSWGADTQYF. The gene calls are TRBV5-4 and TRBJ2-3; a possible D gene is TRBD2 (6 bases). V gave up 3 bases and J gave up 4 bases, with 6 bases separating them. The CDR3 totals 12 residues. CDR1 and CDR2 from the germline V gene are SGHNT and YYREEE (reference sequence). Using reference TRBV5-4 and TRBJ2-3 for the parts outside the CDR3, the full variable domain is ETGVTQSPTHLIKTRGQQVTLRCSSQSGHNTVSWYQQALGQGPQFIFQYYREEENGRGNFPPRFSGLQFPNYSSELNVNALELDDSALYLCASSWGADTQYFGPGTRLTVL.

The chain has TRBV27 and TRBJ1-5; no reliable D call. V shed 4 bases and J shed 0 bases, with 7 bases lying between them. Germline CDR1 and CDR2: MNHEY and SMNVEV (reference sequence). There are 14 residues in the CDR3. The CDR3 DNA follows: TGTGCCAGCAGTTCAGAGTATAGCAATCAGCCCCAGCATTTT. Encoded protein: CASSSEYSNQPQHF.